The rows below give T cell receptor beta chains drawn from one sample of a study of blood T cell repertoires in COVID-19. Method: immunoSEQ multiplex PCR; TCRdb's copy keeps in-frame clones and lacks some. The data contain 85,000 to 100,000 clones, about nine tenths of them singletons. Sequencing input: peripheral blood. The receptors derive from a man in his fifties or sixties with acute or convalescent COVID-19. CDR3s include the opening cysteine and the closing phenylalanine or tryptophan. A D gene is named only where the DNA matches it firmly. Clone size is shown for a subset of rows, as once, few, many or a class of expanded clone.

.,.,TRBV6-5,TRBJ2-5,CASSYSRGTTKETQYF,TGTGCCAGCAGTTACTCTAGGGGGACAACAAAAGAGACCCAGTACTTC
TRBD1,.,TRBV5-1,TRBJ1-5,CASSAGTGNQPQHF,TGCGCCAGCAGTGCCGGGACAGGTAATCAGCCCCAGCATTTT
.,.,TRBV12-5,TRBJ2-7,CASGLGRGRDEQYF,TGTGCTAGTGGTTTGGGCAGGGGAAGAGACGAGCAGTACTTC
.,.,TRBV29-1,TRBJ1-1,CSVASPGHRGTEAFF,TGCAGCGTCGCCAGTCCGGGACACCGGGGTACTGAAGCTTTCTTT
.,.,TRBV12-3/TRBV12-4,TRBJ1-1,CASRLTDTEAFF,TGTGCCAGCAGGCTAACAGACACTGAAGCTTTCTTT
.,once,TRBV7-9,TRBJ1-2,CASNRGPRNYGYTF,TGTGCCAGTAATAGGGGCCCACGTAACTATGGCTACACCTTC
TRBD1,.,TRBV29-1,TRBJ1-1,CSGGQGLNTEAFF,TGCAGCGGCGGACAGGGGTTGAACACTGAAGCTTTCTTT
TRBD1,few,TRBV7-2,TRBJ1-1,CASSWAGTENTEAFF,TGTGCCAGCAGCTGGGCCGGGACAGAGAACACTGAAGCTTTCTTT
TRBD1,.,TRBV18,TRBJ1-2,CASSPPTGDYGYTF,TGTGCCAGCTCACCCCCAACAGGGGACTATGGCTACACCTTC
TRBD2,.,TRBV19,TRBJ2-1,CASSRLAGSYNEQFF,TGTGCCAGTAGTAGACTAGCGGGGAGCTACAATGAGCAGTTCTTC
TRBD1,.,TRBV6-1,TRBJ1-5,CASSEFLGTGEYGNQPQHF,TGTGCCAGCAGTGAATTCCTCGGGACAGGGGAGTATGGCAATCAGCCCCAGCATTTT
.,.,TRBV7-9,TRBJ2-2,CASSTNSRPGELFF,TGTGCCAGCAGCACAAACTCGAGGCCCGGGGAGCTGTTTTTT
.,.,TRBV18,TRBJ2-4,CASSPRDRGAKNIQYF,TGTGCCAGCTCACCACGGGATAGGGGAGCCAAAAACATTCAGTACTTC
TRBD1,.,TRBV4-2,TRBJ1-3,CASSQGQGASGNTIYF,TGTGCCAGCAGCCAAGGACAGGGGGCATCTGGAAACACCATATATTTT
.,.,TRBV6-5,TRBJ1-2,CASSPDIGGYTF,TGTGCCAGCAGCCCGGACATAGGAGGCTACACCTTC
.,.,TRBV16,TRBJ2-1,CASSQLKRDEQFF,TGTGCCAGCAGCCAATTAAAGCGCGATGAGCAGTTCTTC
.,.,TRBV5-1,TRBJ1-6,CASSPAGDSPLHF,TGCGCCAGCAGCCCGGCGGGGGATTCACCCCTCCACTTT
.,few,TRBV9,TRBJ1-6,CASSVEGLNSPLHF,TGTGCCAGCAGCGTAGAGGGGCTGAATTCACCCCTCCACTTT
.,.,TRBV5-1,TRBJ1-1,CASSLARTNTEAFF,TGCGCCAGCAGCTTGGCTAGGACTAACACTGAAGCTTTCTTT
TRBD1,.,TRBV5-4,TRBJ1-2,CASSLNTGAGGYTF,TGTGCCAGCAGCTTAAACACAGGGGCGGGTGGCTACACCTTC
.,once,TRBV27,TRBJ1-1,CASKYSGNTEAFF,TGTGCCAGCAAGTACAGCGGTAACACTGAAGCTTTCTTT
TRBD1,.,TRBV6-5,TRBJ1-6,CASRKGDRGGSPLHF,TGTGCCAGCAGGAAAGGAGACAGGGGCGGATCACCCCTCCACTTT
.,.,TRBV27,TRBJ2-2,CASSLRQTANTGELFF,TGTGCCAGCAGTTTAAGACAGACCGCGAACACCGGGGAGCTGTTTTTT
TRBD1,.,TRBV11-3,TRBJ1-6,CASSSGTGNSPLHF,TGTGCCAGCAGCTCCGGGACAGGGAATTCACCCCTCCACTTT
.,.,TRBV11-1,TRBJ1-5,CASSLDDGQNQPQHF,TGTGCCAGCAGCTTAGACGACGGACAGAATCAGCCCCAGCATTTT
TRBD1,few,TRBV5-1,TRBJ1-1,CASSWDRGNTEAFF,TGCGCCAGCAGCTGGGACAGGGGGAACACTGAAGCTTTCTTT
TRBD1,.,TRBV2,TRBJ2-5,CASIWDSQETQYF,TGTGCCAGCATTTGGGACAGCCAAGAGACCCAGTACTTC
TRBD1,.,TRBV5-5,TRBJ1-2,CASSLAWTGANYGYTF,TGTGCCAGCAGCTTGGCTTGGACAGGGGCTAACTATGGCTACACCTTC
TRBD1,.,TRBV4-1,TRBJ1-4,CASSKIQGEDEKLFF,TGCGCCAGCAGCAAAATACAGGGGGAGGATGAAAAACTGTTTTTT
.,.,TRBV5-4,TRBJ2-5,CASSSSGTGKETQYF,TGTGCCAGCAGCTCCTCCGGGACTGGAAAAGAGACCCAGTACTTC
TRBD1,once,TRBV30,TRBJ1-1,CAWRDPTGWSTEAFF,TGTGCCTGGAGGGACCCGACAGGGTGGTCCACTGAAGCTTTCTTT
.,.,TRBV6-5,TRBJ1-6,CVEGEGFSYNSPLHF,TGTGTCGAAGGGGAGGGCTTTTCCTATAATTCACCCCTCCACTTT
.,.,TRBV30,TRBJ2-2,CAWSVNVAGELFF,TGTGCCTGGAGTGTCAACGTAGCCGGGGAGCTGTTTTTT